These T cell receptor beta chains were read from a single sample in a study of Graves' ophthalmopathy and Graves' hyperthyroidism. In TCRdb, the multiplex PCR reads were re-called with MiXCR into one record per CDR3 protein. The top ten hold under 55% of the sample, which has roughly 230,000 distinct CDR3 sequences, 20% to 25% seen once. The source material was peripheral blood. The origin of the receptors is a woman in her forties or fifties with Graves' ophthalmopathy. Each CDR3 is given with its conserved first and last residue. A D gene is named only where the DNA matches it firmly. Where a row states a size, it is once, few, many or the class of an expanded clone; other rows omit it.

j_call	clone_size	v_call	cdr3_length	d_call	cdr3_nt	cdr3_aa
TRBJ1-1	few	TRBV5-1	14	TRBD1	TGCGCCAGCAGCTGGGGACAGGCGAACACTGAAGCTTTCTTT	CASSWGQANTEAFF
TRBJ2-7	many	TRBV11-2	19	-	TGTGCCAGCAGCTTAGATCCTTTCTCTTCCGACAAAAGCGACTACGAGCAGTACTTC	CASSLDPFSSDKSDYEQYF
TRBJ2-7	many	TRBV3-1	14	-	TGTGCCAGCAGCCAAGGGGCGGGTTCAAACGAGCAGTACTTC	CASSQGAGSNEQYF
TRBJ2-5	-	TRBV12-3/TRBV12-4	13	-	TGTGCCAGCAGTTTGAGCGGAGGAGGGACCCAGTACTTC	CASSLSGGGTQYF
TRBJ1-2	-	TRBV19	15	TRBD1	TGTGCCAGTAGTCCGGGTACAGGGGGCAACTATGGCTACACCTTC	CASSPGTGGNYGYTF
TRBJ1-1	-	TRBV7-9	14	-	TGTGCCAGCAGCTTAGAATCAGGGTGGACTGAAGCTTTCTTT	CASSLESGWTEAFF
TRBJ2-2	many	TRBV6-1	14	TRBD2	TGTGCCAGCAGGACTAGCGGAGACACCGGGGAGCTGTTTTTT	CASRTSGDTGELFF
TRBJ2-5	few	TRBV19	17	-	TGTGCCAGTAGTATCATGGTCGGTCCGGAGGAGGGGGAGACCCAGTACTTC	CASSIMVGPEEGETQYF
TRBJ2-7	-	TRBV6-1	14	-	TGTGCCAGCAGAGAGACAGAGATACCCCCGGAGCAGTACTTC	CASRETEIPPEQYF
TRBJ1-1	many	TRBV30	14	-	TGTGCCTGGAGTGTACTATCCATGAACACTGAAGCTTTCTTT	CAWSVLSMNTEAFF
TRBJ2-1	-	TRBV7-8	15	-	TGTGCCAGCAGTTTTAGGTTAGGGTCCTACAATGAGCAGTTCTTC	CASSFRLGSYNEQFF
TRBJ1-3	many	TRBV12-3/TRBV12-4	16	-	TGTGCCAGCAGCGCGGGTCGGGAATTGTTTGGAAACACCATATATTTT	CASSAGRELFGNTIYF
TRBJ1-1	few	TRBV18	15	TRBD1	TGTGCCAGCTCACCACCGAGGACAGGGGGAACTGAAGCTTTCTTT	CASSPPRTGGTEAFF
TRBJ2-7	many	TRBV4-2	13	-	TGTGCCAGCAGCCAAGAGGGACAATTCGAGCAGTACTTC	CASSQEGQFEQYF
TRBJ1-1	many	TRBV12-3/TRBV12-4	18	-	TGTGCCAGCAGTTTAAATAGAAGGACCGGCAGGGTGAACACTGAAGCTTTCTTT	CASSLNRRTGRVNTEAFF
TRBJ2-2	many	TRBV10-2	13	-	TGCGCCAGCCGGGGCCAAGGCACCGGGGAGCTGTTTTTT	CASRGQGTGELFF
TRBJ2-7	many	TRBV28	15	TRBD1	TGTGCCAGCAGTTTAGCAGGGGGCCCGATTGCCGAGCAGTACTTC	CASSLAGGPIAEQYF
TRBJ1-6	-	TRBV5-4	17	-	TGTGCCAGCAGCTTCCCCGCTGGGGGGCTGTATAATTCACCCCACCACTTT	CASSFPAGGLYNSPHHF
TRBJ1-1	many	TRBV28	13	-	TGTGCCAGCAGGCGAGGGGGGGAGGCTGAAGCTTTCTTT	CASRRGGEAEAFF
TRBJ1-1	-	TRBV12-3/TRBV12-4	14	TRBD1	TGTGCCAGCAGTTTATCTAACAGGGGGACCGAAGCTTTCTTT	CASSLSNRGTEAFF
TRBJ1-1	-	TRBV6-5	14	-	TGTGCCAGCAGTTACGTCGGACTGAACACTGAAGCTTTCTTT	CASSYVGLNTEAFF